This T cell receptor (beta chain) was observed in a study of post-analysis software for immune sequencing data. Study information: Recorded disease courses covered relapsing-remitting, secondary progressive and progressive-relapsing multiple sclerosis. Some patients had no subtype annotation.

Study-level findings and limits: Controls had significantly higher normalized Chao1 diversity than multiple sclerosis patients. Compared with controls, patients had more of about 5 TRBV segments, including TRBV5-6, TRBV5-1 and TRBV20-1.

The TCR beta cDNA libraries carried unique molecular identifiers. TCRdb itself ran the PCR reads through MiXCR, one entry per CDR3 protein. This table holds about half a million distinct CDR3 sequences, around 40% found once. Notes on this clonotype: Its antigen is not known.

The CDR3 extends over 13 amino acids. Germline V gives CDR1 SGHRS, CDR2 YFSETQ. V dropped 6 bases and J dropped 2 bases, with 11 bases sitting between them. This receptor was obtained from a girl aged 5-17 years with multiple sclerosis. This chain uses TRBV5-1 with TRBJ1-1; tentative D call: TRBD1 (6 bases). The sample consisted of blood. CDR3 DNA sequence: TGCGCCAGCAAGGAGACAGGAAACACTGAAGCTTTCTTT. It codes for CASKETGNTEAFF.